This TCR beta chain emerged from a study of T cell changes during pregnancy in multiple sclerosis. Sequencing used immunoSEQ multiplex PCR; TCRdb keeps in-frame clones, though not all of them. The top ten hold 1.5% to 2% of the sample, which has some 81,000 clones, about nine tenths seen once. This clone has just one count. There are 17 residues in the CDR3. V was pared by 6 bases and J by 4 bases, with 24 bases between. Germline V gives CDR1 SGHTA, CDR2 FQGNSA. This specimen was peripheral blood, taken before pregnancy. This sequence joins TRBV7-2 and TRBJ1-2, with D maybe TRBD1 (5 bases). The receptor was derived from a female donor with multiple sclerosis, enrolled in a pregnancy study. This chain's CDR3 is CASRPGPLEGRIYGYTF. The CDR3 coding sequence is TGTGCCAGCAGACCGGGACCCCTGGAGGGTAGGATCTATGGCTACACCTTC.